Below are 31 T cell receptor beta chains sequenced from a single sample in a study of shared clonotypes between healthy human individuals. Sequencing was performed with immunoSEQ multiplex PCR; in TCRdb, only in-frame clones are kept and a portion is missing. The sample lists roughly 1,600,000 clones, about 98.5% occurring once. The source material was naive CD4+ T cells sorted from blood. The sample's subset: CD45RA+ positively selected. Receptors originate from a man younger than 40 in good health.

The chain links TRBV18 to TRBJ2-1; D unresolved. CDR3 length: 14 residues. In germline, CDR1 is KGHSH, CDR2 LQKENI. The V end lost 3 bases, the J end lost 8 bases, and 14 bases lay between the germline ends. The CDR3 region is CASSPRTPADEQFF. In nucleotides, the CDR3 is TGTGCCAGCTCACCCCGGACCCCCGCGGATGAGCAGTTCTTC.

The chain recombines TRBV18 with TRBJ2-7; possibly TRBD2 for D (5 bases). Trimming shortened V by 1 base and J by 6 bases, and 10 bases separated the two germline ends. Germline V gene sequence: CDR1 KGHSH, CDR2 LQKENI. This CDR3 is 13 amino acids long. This CDR3 reads CASSPRNAGEQYF. CDR3 nucleotides: TGTGCCAGCTCACCACGAAATGCGGGCGAGCAGTACTTC.

The V gene is TRBV6-1, the J gene TRBJ2-7, with TRBD1 matching over 7 bases. Germline V lookup: CDR1 MNHNS, CDR2 SASEGT. The CDR3 loop spans 16 amino acids. Unmatched junction bases numbered 10, after V lost 2 bases and J lost 3 bases. The CDR3 nucleotides are TGTGCCAGCAGTGAATGGGAGACAGGGCTTGGCTACGAGCAGTACTTC. Protein: CASSEWETGLGYEQYF.

This clone appeared once. This chain uses TRBV5-1 with TRBJ2-3; TRBD2 agrees at 7 bases. CDR3 length equals 13 residues. CDR1 and CDR2 from the germline V gene are SGHRS and YFSETQ. V was pared by 0 bases and J by 9 bases, with 4 bases of the junction left unmatched. CDR3 sequence (DNA): TGCGCCAGCAGCTTGGCCCTGCGGGGGACGCAGTATTTT. Residues: CASSLALRGTQYF. The complete variable domain, with remaining parts taken from reference TRBV5-1 and TRBJ2-3, reads KAGVTQTPRYLIKTRGQQVTLSCSPISGHRSVSWYQQTPGQGLQFLFEYFSETQRNKGNFPGRFSGRQFSNSRSEMNVSTLELGDSALYLCASSLALRGTQYFGPGTRLTVL.

This clone was counted once. The chain is built from TRBV29-1 and TRBJ2-5; no clear D gene. CDR1 SQVTM and CDR2 ANQGSEA come from the germline V gene. CDR3 size: 13 residues. The germline V and J ends were trimmed by 6 bases and 0 bases, with 11 bases remaining between them. The CDR3 is CSVLARDQETQYF. In DNA, the CDR3 is TGCAGCGTGTTGGCTCGGGACCAAGAGACCCAGTACTTC.

The rearrangement uses TRBV7-8 and TRBJ2-3, with TRBD2 as a possible D gene (6 bases). This CDR3 contains 16 residues. Per germline, CDR1 SGHVS and CDR2 FQNEAQ. V gave up 1 base and J gave up 1 base, with 12 bases separating them. The CDR3 DNA follows: TGTGCCAGCAGCTTAGACGGGAGTTCGGGCACAGATACGCAGTATTTT. This codes for CASSLDGSSGTDTQYF. Using reference TRBV7-8 and TRBJ2-3 for the parts outside the CDR3, the full variable domain is GAGVSQSPRYKVAKRGQDVALRCDPISGHVSLFWYQQALGQGPEFLTYFQNEAQLDKSGLPSDRFFAERPEGSVSTLKIQRTQQEDSAVYLCASSLDGSSGTDTQYFGPGTRLTVL.

V usage is TRBV9 and J usage is TRBJ2-3, with D maybe TRBD1 (5 bases). Trimming shortened V by 4 bases and J by 3 bases, and 18 bases separated the two germline ends. CDR1 SGDLS and CDR2 YYNGEE come from the germline V gene. This CDR3 comprises 16 residues. DNA of the CDR3: TGTGCCAGCAGCTTTTTACAGGATTTGGGGACAGATACGCAGTATTTT. Amino acids: CASSFLQDLGTDTQYF.

J is TRBJ2-7 and V is TRBV7-9; D gene unclear. The germline V and J ends were trimmed by 7 bases and 2 bases, with 18 bases remaining between them. This CDR3 spans 15 amino acids. CDR1 and CDR2 from the germline V gene are SEHNR and FQNEAQ (reference sequence). As DNA, the CDR3 is TGTGCCAGCACCCTACAAAAAAAGGTTCCCTACGAGCAGTACTTC. Translating it yields CASTLQKKVPYEQYF.

The chain couples TRBV27 to TRBJ1-4; no firm D call. V lost 4 bases to trimming and J lost 3 bases, with 9 bases between them. The CDR3 runs to 14 residues. The germline V gene has CDR1 MNHEY and CDR2 SMNVEV (reference sequence). CDR3 DNA sequence: TGTGCCAGCAGTTACCTACGGGCTAATGAAAAACTGTTTTTT. Amino acids: CASSYLRANEKLFF.

The chain has TRBV6-1 and TRBJ2-3; 7 nucleotides align to TRBD1. The length of the CDR3 is 16 residues. Germline trimming cut 4 bases from V and 2 bases from J; bases unmatched to any gene: 9. Germline CDR1 MNHNS, CDR2 SASEGT. The CDR3 here is CASSALTGIHTDTQYF. The CDR3 nucleotides are TGTGCCAGCAGTGCTTTGACAGGGATCCACACAGATACGCAGTATTTT.

This clone was seen just once. The rearrangement joins TRBV5-4 to TRBJ1-2; D uncertain. The germline V and J ends were trimmed by 0 bases and 0 bases, with 21 bases remaining between them. CDR1 is SGHNT, CDR2 YYREEE, per germline (reference sequence). The CDR3 extends over 19 amino acids. The CDR3 DNA reads as TGTGCCAGCAGCTTGGCCCTCTCTTCTAGCAGGATCACTAACTATGGCTACACCTTC. Its translation: CASSLALSSSRITNYGYTF.

The V and J genes are TRBV18 and TRBJ2-7; no definite D call. This CDR3 spans 13 amino acids. Germline V gene data show CDR1 as KGHSH and CDR2 as LQKENI. V lost 4 bases and J 2 bases, leaving 9 bases between the germline ends. CDR3 DNA: TGTGCCAGCTCACGTACTGAAGCCTACGAGCAGTACTTC. Translating it yields CASSRTEAYEQYF.

This clone was observed once. V and J are TRBV25-1 and TRBJ2-3, with TRBD1 matching over 8 bases. Germline V gene data show CDR1 as MGHDK and CDR2 as SYGVNS. CDR3 length: 15 amino acids. The V and J ends lost 8 bases and 1 base, in that order; junction bases with no gene match: 8. CDR3 sequence (DNA): TGTGCCAGCGGAAGAACGGGACAGGGCACAGATACGCAGTATTTT. This encodes CASGRTGQGTDTQYF.

V usage is TRBV11-2 and J usage is TRBJ1-1; D not certain. Germline V gene lookup returns CDR1 SGHAT and CDR2 FQNNGV. The V gene lost 4 bases and the J gene lost 4 bases, with 13 bases spanning the gap. CDR3 length: 14 amino acids. CDR3 DNA sequence: TGTGCCAGCAGCTCGAGCAGTGGAGGCACTGAAGCTTTCTTT. This encodes CASSSSSGGTEAFF. Together with reference TRBV11-2 and TRBJ1-1, the CDR3 gives the full variable domain: EAGVAQSPRYKIIEKRQSVAFWCNPISGHATLYWYQQILGQGPKLLIQFQNNGVVDDSQLPKDRFSAERLKGVDSTLKIQPAKLEDSAVYLCASSSSSGGTEAFFGQGTRLTVV.

The chain employs TRBV5-4 and TRBJ2-1, with D tentatively TRBD1 (6 bases). The CDR3 is 15 residues long. Germline V gene sequence: CDR1 SGHNT, CDR2 YYREEE (reference sequence). The germline V and J ends were trimmed by 2 bases and 7 bases, with 16 bases remaining between them. The CDR3 DNA follows: TGTGCCAGCAGCTTCCGGGACACCTTGGGTAATGAGCAGTTCTTC. This encodes CASSFRDTLGNEQFF.

The rearrangement joins TRBV5-1 to TRBJ1-1; D gene ambiguous. The germline V gene encodes CDR1 SGHRS and CDR2 YFSETQ. The length of the CDR3 is 12 residues. V lost 4 bases and J 1 base, leaving 5 bases between the germline ends. This chain's CDR3 is CASSPENTEAFF. In DNA form, the CDR3 reads TGCGCCAGCAGCCCGGAGAACACTGAAGCTTTCTTT.

This chain links TRBV7-2 with TRBJ1-2, with D hard to call. Trimming left V 5 bases short and J 4 bases short, with 8 bases between. In germline, CDR1 is SGHTA, CDR2 FQGNSA. This CDR3 has 12 amino acids. CDR3 coding DNA: TGTGCCAGCAGCCCGTCGTTCTATGGCTACACCTTC. Translating it yields CASSPSFYGYTF.

The chain couples TRBV18 to TRBJ2-7; the match to TRBD2 covers 12 bases. Germline V gene lookup returns CDR1 KGHSH and CDR2 LQKENI. Trimming removed 0 bases from V and 2 bases from J; junction bases left unmatched: 11. The length of the CDR3 is 19 residues. This CDR3 reads CASSPPLAGGPTVTYEQYF. In nucleotides, the CDR3 is TGTGCCAGCTCACCACCCCTAGCGGGAGGGCCAACTGTGACCTACGAGCAGTACTTC. Looking up the rest from reference TRBV18 and TRBJ2-7 gives the full variable domain: NAGVMQNPRHLVRRRGQEARLRCSPMKGHSHVYWYRQLPEEGLKFMVYLQKENIIDESGMPKERFSAEFPKEGPSILRIQQVVRGDSAAYFCASSPPLAGGPTVTYEQYFGPGTRLTVT.

J is TRBJ2-2 and V is TRBV7-9; D might be TRBD2 (7 bases). Trimming left V 2 bases short and J 10 bases short, with 17 bases between. The CDR3 consists of 15 residues. Per germline, CDR1 SEHNR and CDR2 FQNEAQ (reference sequence). The CDR3 DNA reads TGTGCCAGCAGCTTACCCTTAGGGGGGGCCCCGGAGCTGTTTTTT. This translates into CASSLPLGGAPELFF.

The V call is TRBV5-1, the J call TRBJ2-1; D unresolved. Germline CDR1 is SGHRS and CDR2 is YFSETQ. This CDR3 spans 13 amino acids. Trimming stripped 7 bases from V and 8 bases from J, with 16 bases between. Written as DNA, the CDR3 is TGCGCCAGCTTCGTAGGGCCCTTGGATGAGCAGTTCTTC. Translated: CASFVGPLDEQFF. The variable domain in full, completed from reference TRBV5-1 and TRBJ2-1, reads KAGVTQTPRYLIKTRGQQVTLSCSPISGHRSVSWYQQTPGQGLQFLFEYFSETQRNKGNFPGRFSGRQFSNSRSEMNVSTLELGDSALYLCASFVGPLDEQFFGPGTRLTVL.

The chain recombines TRBV12-2 with TRBJ1-1; TRBD1 is the table's D call and was not checked against the DNA. TRBV12-2 is described as a pseudogene. This CDR3 has 16 residues. The CDR3 reads CASRRGHRGERTEAFF. The CDR3 region has the DNA TGTGCAAGTCGCCGCGGGCACAGGGGGGAAAGGACTGAAGCTTTCTTT.

The genes are TRBV6-6 and TRBJ2-2, with a possible D match to TRBD2 (5 bases). The length of the CDR3 is 16 residues. Per germline, CDR1 MNHNY and CDR2 SVGAGI (reference sequence). Trimming took off 2 bases at V and 4 bases at J, with 14 bases between the two ends. The CDR3 nucleotides read TGTGCCAGCAGTTACGAGAGGGTCGTGGGCACCGGGGAGCTGTTTTTT. This gives the protein CASSYERVVGTGELFF.

This clone was picked up one time. The V gene is TRBV6-1, the J gene TRBJ1-1, with 12 bases matching TRBD1. The CDR3 length is 14 residues. Germline values: CDR1 MNHNS, CDR2 SASEGT. J lost 5 bases, V lost 6 bases, and 4 bases had no gene match. Here the CDR3 reads CASSGTGGFTEAFF. The CDR3 DNA follows: TGTGCCAGCAGCGGGACAGGGGGCTTTACTGAAGCTTTCTTT.

The chain uses TRBV19 and TRBJ2-2; 14 bases map to TRBD2. CDR3 size: 15 residues. J gave up 6 bases and V 7 bases, and 4 bases lay outside the gene matches. Germline lookup yields CDR1 LNHDA and CDR2 SQIVND (reference sequence). The CDR3: CASKGLAGAAGELFF. The CDR3 DNA reads TGTGCCAGTAAGGGACTAGCGGGAGCCGCCGGGGAGCTGTTTTTT.

In the case of this clone: Other DNA variants within this sample encode the same CDR3. This rearrangement joins TRBV27 to TRBJ2-3, with D tentatively TRBD2 (6 bases). This CDR3 has 14 amino acids. Germline values: CDR1 MNHEY, CDR2 SMNVEV (reference sequence). V was cut by 3 bases and J by 3 bases, with 10 bases left in between. CDR3 loop: CASSLGLATDTQYF. The CDR3 region has the DNA TGTGCCAGCAGTTTGGGGCTAGCGACAGATACGCAGTATTTT.

V is TRBV28 and J is TRBJ2-5; TRBD1 matches 12 bases. Trimming removed 5 bases from V and 5 bases from J; junction bases left unmatched: 12. This CDR3 is built from 17 residues. Germline-derived CDR1 and CDR2 are MDHEN and SYDVKM. CDR3 bases: TGTGCCAGCAGTGTATTTCTGGGACAGGGGGCAGGGGAGACCCAGTACTTC. Its protein product is CASSVFLGQGAGETQYF.

This chain joins TRBV10-3 and TRBJ2-7, with 12 bases aligning to TRBD1. The germline V gene has CDR1 ENHRY and CDR2 SYGVKD. With 6 bases clipped from V and 7 bases from J, the junction kept 7 bases outside the gene matches. This CDR3 spans 14 amino acids. In DNA form, the CDR3 reads TGTGCCATCAGAGAGGGACAGGGGGCGTGGGAGCAGTACTTC. This gives the protein CAIREGQGAWEQYF.

This chain joins TRBV18 and TRBJ2-7; tentatively, D is TRBD2 (5 bases). V lost 3 bases to trimming and J lost 3 bases, with 9 bases between them. In germline, CDR1 is KGHSH, CDR2 LQKENI. The CDR3 length is 13 residues. CDR3 DNA sequence: TGTGCCAGCTCACCCGGGGTCCGCTACGAGCAGTACTTC. Protein product: CASSPGVRYEQYF.

The V and J genes are TRBV6-1 and TRBJ2-3, with D possibly being TRBD2 (6 bases). Trimming stripped 10 bases from V and 4 bases from J, with 18 bases between. The germline CDR1 and CDR2 sequences are MNHNS and SASEGT. There are 14 residues in the CDR3. CDR3 nucleotide sequence: TGTGCCACCCGCTTGGGGGGAGCTTCAGATACGCAGTATTTT. Its translation is CATRLGGASDTQYF.

V gene TRBV19 combines with J gene TRBJ2-2; 8 nucleotides align to TRBD1. This CDR3 spans 16 amino acids. CDR1 is LNHDA, CDR2 SQIVND, per germline (reference sequence). With V trimmed by 9 bases and J by 5 bases, 14 bases remained unmatched. CDR3 amino acids: CASESPGGPPTGELFF. For the CDR3, the DNA is TGTGCCAGCGAGTCCCCAGGGGGCCCCCCGACCGGGGAGCTGTTTTTT.

This chain joins TRBV29-1 and TRBJ2-4; TRBD2 is a possible D gene (5 bases). The length of the CDR3 is 12 residues. The germline V gene has CDR1 SQVTM and CDR2 ANQGSEA. Trimming removed 6 bases at V and 8 bases at J, with 14 bases between. The CDR3 DNA is TGCAGCGTGCTAGGACTGGGCGACATTCAGTACTTC. Its translation: CSVLGLGDIQYF.